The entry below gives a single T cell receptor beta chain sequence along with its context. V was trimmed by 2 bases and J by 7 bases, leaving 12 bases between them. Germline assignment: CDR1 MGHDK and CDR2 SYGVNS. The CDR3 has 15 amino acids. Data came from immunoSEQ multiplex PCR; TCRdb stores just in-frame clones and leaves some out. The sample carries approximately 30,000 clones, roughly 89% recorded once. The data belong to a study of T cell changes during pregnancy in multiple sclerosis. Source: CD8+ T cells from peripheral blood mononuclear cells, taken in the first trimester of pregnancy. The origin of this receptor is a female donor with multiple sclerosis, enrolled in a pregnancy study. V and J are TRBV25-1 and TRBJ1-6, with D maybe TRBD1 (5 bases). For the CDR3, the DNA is TGTGCCAGCAGTGAACAGGGAATGGGGAATTCACCCCTCCACTTT. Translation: CASSEQGMGNSPLHF.